This TCR beta chain was recorded in a study of CD8+ T cells in alopecia areata. Study outcomes and limitations: Scalp sample sequencing also detects resident alphabeta T cells of normal skin.

This clone came up a few times. Its specificity is unknown. The treatment: oral pan-JAK inhibitor, 5-10 mg twice daily. Patients with alopecia areata provided lesional scalp punch biopsies as well as peripheral blood. In each case, RNA was isolated and then reverse transcribed into cDNA as the sequencing template. Repertoires were generated with immunoSEQ multiplex PCR, while TCRdb's copy carries only in-frame clones and drops some. The sample has 200,000 or so clones, roughly 64% seen once. This CDR3 region has 12 residues. Germline lookup yields CDR1 SQVTM and CDR2 ANQGSEA. Between the trimmed V and J ends, which lost 3 bases and 2 bases, there was a span of 7 bases.

This TCR was recovered from a human donor with alopecia areata. This specimen consisted of CD4+ T cells sorted from blood, obtained at week 24, from a patient treated with tofacitinib. The gene calls are TRBV29-1 and TRBJ2-5; D gene uncertain. In nucleotides, the CDR3 is TGCAGCGTTGACGTGGGGCAAGAGACCCAGTACTTC. Encoded protein: CSVDVGQETQYF.